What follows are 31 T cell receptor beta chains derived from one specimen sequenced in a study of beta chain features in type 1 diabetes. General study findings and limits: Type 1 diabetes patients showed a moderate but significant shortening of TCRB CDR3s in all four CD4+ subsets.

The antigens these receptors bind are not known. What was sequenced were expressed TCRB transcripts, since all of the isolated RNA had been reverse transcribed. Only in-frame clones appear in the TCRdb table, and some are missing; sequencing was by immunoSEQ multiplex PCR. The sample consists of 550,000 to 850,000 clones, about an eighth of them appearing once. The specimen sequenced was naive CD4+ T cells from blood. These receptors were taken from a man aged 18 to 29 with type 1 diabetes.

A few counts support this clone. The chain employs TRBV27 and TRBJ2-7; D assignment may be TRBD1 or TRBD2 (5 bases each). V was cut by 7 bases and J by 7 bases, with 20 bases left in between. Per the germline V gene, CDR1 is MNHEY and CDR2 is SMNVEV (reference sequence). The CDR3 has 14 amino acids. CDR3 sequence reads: CASTHGDRGGEQYF. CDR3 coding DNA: TGTGCCAGCACCCACGGGGACCGTGGTGGGGAGCAGTACTTC.

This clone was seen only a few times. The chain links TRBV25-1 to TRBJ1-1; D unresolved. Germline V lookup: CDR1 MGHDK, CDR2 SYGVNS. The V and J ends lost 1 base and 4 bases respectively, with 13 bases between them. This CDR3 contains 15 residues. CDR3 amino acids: CASSESLLYGTEAFF. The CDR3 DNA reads TGTGCCAGCAGTGAATCCCTACTTTACGGCACTGAAGCTTTCTTT.

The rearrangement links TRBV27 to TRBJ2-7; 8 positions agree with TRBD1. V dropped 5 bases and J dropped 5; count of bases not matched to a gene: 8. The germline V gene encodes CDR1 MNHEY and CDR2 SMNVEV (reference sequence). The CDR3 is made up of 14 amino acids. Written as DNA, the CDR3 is TGTGCCAGCAGTCCCGACAGGGGTCGCAACGAGCAGTACTTC. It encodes CASSPDRGRNEQYF.

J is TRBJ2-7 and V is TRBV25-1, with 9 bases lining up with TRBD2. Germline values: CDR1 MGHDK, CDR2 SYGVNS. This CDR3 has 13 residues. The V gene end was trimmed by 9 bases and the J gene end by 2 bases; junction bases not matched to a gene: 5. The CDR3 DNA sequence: TGTGCCAGTGAGCGGGGGGCCCCCTACGAGCAGTACTTC. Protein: CASERGAPYEQYF.

CDR3 nucleotides: TGTGCCAGCAGCTTAAAGCGGGGGGGCTCAGATACGCAGTATTTT. Its protein is CASSLKRGGSDTQYF. The chain combines TRBV7-6 with TRBJ2-3, with 10 nucleotides matching TRBD2. Germline V gene data show CDR1 as SGHVS and CDR2 as FNYEAQ. The J segment lost 4 bases and the V segment lost 2 bases, leaving 3 bases of the junction unmatched. This CDR3 has 15 amino acids.

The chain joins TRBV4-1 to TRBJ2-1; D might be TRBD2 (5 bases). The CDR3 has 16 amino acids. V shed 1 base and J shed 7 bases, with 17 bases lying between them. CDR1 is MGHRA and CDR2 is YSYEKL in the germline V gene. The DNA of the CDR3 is TGCGCCAGCAGCCAAGGGGAGCAAGGCCTGTGGAATGAGCAGTTCTTC. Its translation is CASSQGEQGLWNEQFF.

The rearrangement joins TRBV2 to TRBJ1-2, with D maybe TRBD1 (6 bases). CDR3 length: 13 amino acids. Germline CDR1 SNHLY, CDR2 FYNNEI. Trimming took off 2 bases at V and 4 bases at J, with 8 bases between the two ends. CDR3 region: CASSERTAYGYTF. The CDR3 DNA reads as TGTGCCAGCAGTGAACGGACAGCCTATGGCTACACCTTC.

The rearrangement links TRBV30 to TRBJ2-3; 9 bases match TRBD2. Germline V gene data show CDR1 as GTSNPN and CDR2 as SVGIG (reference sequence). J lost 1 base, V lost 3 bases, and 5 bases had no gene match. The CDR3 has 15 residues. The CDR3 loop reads CAWRWASGGTDTQYF. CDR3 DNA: TGTGCCTGGAGATGGGCTAGCGGGGGCACAGATACGCAGTATTTT.

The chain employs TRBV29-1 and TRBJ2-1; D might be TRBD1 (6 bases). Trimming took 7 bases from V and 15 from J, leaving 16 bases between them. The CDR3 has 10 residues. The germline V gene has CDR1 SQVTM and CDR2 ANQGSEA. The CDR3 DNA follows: TGCAGCGCTGACAGTGGACAGTCGTTCTTC. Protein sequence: CSADSGQSFF.

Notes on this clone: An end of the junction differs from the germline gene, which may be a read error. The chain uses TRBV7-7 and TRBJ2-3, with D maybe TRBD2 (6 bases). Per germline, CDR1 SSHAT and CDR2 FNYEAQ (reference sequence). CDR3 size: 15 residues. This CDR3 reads CASSKAGGFTDTQYF. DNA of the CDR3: TGTGCTAGCAGCAAAGCCGGGGGTTTCACAGATACGCAGTATTTT.

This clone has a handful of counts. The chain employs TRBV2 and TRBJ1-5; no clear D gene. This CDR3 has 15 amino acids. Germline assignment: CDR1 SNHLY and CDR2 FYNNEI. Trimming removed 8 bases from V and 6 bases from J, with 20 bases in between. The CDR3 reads CASSYLGGLGQPQHF. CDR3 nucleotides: TGTGCCAGCTCCTACCTGGGAGGGCTTGGTCAGCCCCAGCATTTT.

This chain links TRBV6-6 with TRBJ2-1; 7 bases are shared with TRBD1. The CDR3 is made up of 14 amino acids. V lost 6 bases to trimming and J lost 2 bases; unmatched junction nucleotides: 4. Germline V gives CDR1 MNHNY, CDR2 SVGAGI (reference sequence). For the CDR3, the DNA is TGTGCCAGCAGGGACAGGATGACCTACAATGAGCAGTTCTTC. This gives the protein CASRDRMTYNEQFF.

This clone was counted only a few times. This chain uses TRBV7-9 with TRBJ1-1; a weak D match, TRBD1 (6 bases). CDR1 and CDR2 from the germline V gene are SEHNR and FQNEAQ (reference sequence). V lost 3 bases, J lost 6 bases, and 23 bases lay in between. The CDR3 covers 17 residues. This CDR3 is CASSFPGTTGTRAEAFF. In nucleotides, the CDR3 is TGTGCCAGCAGCTTTCCCGGGACAACGGGTACTCGAGCTGAAGCTTTCTTT.

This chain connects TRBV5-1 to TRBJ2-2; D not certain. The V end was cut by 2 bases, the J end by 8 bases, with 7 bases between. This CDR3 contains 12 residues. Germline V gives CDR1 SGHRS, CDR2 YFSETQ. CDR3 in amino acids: CASSFNGGELFF. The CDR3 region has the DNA TGCGCCAGCAGCTTTAATGGGGGGGAGCTGTTTTTT.

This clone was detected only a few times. The CDR3 loop reads CASSVGTGGQETQYF. CDR3 DNA: TGTGCCAGCAGCGTGGGGACAGGAGGCCAAGAGACCCAGTACTTC. The chain uses TRBV9 and TRBJ2-5; TRBD1 aligns across 8 bases. Germline CDR1 SGDLS, CDR2 YYNGEE. After removal of 2 bases from V and 1 base from J, the junction contained 4 bases not matched to a gene. CDR3 length: 15 residues.

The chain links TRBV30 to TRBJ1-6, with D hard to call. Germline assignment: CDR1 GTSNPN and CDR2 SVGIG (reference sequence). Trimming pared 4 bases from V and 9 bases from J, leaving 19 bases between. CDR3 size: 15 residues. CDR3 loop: CAWIAGNPLISPLHF. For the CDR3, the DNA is TGTGCCTGGATAGCCGGAAACCCCCTTATTTCACCCCTCCACTTT.

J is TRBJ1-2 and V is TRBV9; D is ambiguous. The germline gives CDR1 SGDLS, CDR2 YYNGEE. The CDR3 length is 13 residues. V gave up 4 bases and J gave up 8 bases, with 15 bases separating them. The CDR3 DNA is TGTGCCAGCAGCCCAACCCTTGGGTACGGCTACACCTTC. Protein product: CASSPTLGYGYTF.

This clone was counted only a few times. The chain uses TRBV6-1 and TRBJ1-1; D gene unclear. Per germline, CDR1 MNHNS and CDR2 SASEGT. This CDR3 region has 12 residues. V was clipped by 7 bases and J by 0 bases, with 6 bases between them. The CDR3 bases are TGTGCCAGCAAAAGAATGAACACTGAAGCTTTCTTT. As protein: CASKRMNTEAFF.

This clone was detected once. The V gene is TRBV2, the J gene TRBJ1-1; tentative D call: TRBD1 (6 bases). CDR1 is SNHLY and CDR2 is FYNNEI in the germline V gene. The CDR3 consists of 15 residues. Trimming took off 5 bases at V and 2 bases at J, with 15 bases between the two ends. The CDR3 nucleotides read TGTGCCAGCAGTCAACAGGGAGGGGGTAACACTGAAGCTTTCTTT. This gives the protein CASSQQGGGNTEAFF.

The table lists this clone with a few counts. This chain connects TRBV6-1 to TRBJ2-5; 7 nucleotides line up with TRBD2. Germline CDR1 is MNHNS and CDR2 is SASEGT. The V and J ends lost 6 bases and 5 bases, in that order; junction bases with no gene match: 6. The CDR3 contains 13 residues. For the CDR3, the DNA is TGTGCCAGCAGGCTACTAGCGTCGGAGACCCAGTACTTC. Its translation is CASRLLASETQYF.

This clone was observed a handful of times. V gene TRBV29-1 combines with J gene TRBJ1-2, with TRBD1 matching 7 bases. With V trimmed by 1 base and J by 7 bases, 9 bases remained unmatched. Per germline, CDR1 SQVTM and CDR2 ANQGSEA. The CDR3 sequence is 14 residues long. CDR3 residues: CSVEVLGGAGGYTF. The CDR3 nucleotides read TGCAGCGTTGAAGTTCTAGGGGGCGCGGGTGGCTACACCTTC.

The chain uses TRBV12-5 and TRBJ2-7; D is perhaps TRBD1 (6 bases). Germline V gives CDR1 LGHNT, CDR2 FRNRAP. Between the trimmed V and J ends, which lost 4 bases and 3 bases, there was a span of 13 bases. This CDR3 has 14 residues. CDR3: CASGSSGVFYEQYF. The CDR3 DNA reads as TGTGCTAGTGGTTCGTCAGGGGTTTTCTACGAGCAGTACTTC.

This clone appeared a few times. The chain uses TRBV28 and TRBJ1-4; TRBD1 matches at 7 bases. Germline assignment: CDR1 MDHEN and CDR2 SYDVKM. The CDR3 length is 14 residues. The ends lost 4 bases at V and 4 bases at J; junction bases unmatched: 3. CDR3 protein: CASSSGQLNEKLFF. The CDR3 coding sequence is TGTGCCAGCAGTTCGGGACAGCTTAATGAAAAACTGTTTTTT.

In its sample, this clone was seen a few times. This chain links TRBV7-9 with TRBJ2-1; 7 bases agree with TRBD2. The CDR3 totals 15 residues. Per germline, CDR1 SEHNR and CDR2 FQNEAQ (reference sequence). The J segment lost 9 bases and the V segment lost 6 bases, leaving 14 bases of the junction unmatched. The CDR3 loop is CASSPLNGGGGEQFF. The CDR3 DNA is TGTGCCAGCAGTCCACTAAACGGCGGGGGTGGTGAGCAGTTCTTC.

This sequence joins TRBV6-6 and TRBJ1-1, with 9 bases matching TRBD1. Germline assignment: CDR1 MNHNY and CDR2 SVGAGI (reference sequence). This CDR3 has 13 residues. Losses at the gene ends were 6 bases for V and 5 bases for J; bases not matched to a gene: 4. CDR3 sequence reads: CASSPGTGTEAFF. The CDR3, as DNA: TGTGCCAGCAGCCCTGGGACAGGGACTGAAGCTTTCTTT.

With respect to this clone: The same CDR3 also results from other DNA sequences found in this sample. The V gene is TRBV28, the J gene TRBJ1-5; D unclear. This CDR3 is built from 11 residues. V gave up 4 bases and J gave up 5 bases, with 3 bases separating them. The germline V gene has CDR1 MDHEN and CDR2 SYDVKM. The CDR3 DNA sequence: TGTGCCAGCAGTTCTGATCAGCCCCAGCATTTT. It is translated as CASSSDQPQHF. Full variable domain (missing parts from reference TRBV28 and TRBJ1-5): DVKVTQSSRYLVKRTGEKVFLECVQDMDHENMFWYRQDPGLGLRLIYFSYDVKMKEKGDIPEGYSVSREKKERFSLILESASTNQTSMYLCASSSDQPQHFGDGTRLSIL.

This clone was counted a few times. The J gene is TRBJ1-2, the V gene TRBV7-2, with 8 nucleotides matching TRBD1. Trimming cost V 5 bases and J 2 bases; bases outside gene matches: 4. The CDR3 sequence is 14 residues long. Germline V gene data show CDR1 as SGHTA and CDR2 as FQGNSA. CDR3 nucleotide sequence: TGTGCCAGCAGCCGGTGGGACAGGAACTATGGCTACACCTTC. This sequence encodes CASSRWDRNYGYTF.

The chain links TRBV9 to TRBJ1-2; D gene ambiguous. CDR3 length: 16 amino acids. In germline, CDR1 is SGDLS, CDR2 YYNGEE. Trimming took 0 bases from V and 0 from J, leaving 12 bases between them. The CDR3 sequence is CASSVASTAPNYGYTF. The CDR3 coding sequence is TGTGCCAGCAGCGTAGCCAGCACAGCTCCTAACTATGGCTACACCTTC.

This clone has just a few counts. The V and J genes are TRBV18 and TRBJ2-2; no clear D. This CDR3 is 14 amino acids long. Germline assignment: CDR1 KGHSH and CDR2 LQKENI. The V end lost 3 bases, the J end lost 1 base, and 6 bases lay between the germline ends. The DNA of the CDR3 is TGTGCCAGCTCACCGAGAGGGAACACCGGGGAGCTGTTTTTT. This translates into CASSPRGNTGELFF.

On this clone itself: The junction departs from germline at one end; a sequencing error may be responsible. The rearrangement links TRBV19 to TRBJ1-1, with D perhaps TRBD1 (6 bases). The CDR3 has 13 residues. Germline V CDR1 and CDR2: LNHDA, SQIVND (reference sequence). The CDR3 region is CASSKGQGRNLHF. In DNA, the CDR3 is TGTGCCAGTAGTAAGGGACAAGGGCGCAACTTACACTTT. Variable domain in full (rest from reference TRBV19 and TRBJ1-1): DGGITQSPKYLFRKEGQNVTLSCEQNLNHDAMYWYRQDPGQGLRLIYYSQIVNDFQKGDIAEGYSVSREKKESFPLTVTSAQKNPTAFYLCASSKGQGRNLHFGQGTRLTVV.

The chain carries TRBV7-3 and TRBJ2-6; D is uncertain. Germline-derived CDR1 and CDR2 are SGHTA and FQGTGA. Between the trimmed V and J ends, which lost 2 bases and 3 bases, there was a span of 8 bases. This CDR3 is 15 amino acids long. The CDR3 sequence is CASSLVTVGANVLTF. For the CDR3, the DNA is TGTGCCAGCAGCTTAGTAACAGTTGGGGCCAACGTCCTGACTTTC.